Listed here are 5 T cell receptor beta chains from one sample, sequenced in a study of blood T cell repertoires in COVID-19 (dated by TCRdb to 2018 to 2020). The receptor library was made with the immunoSEQ multiplex PCR assay. TCRdb limited this immuneACCESS table to in-frame rearrangements with V and J called. A share of clones is missing; checked studies link under half to unresolved V genes, and the rest is unexplained. In all, the sample holds about 180,000 clones, and around 87% of those were seen once. The leading ten clones occupy approximately 12% of the sample. Sequenced sample: peripheral blood. Receptors originate from a woman between 65 and 79 years old with COVID-19, enrolled during active disease.

The chain recombines TRBV20-1 with TRBJ2-3; D is perhaps TRBD2 (5 bases). With 3 bases removed from V and 4 bases from J, the gap between germline ends came to 14 bases. The germline V gene has CDR1 DFQATT and CDR2 SNEGSKA (reference sequence). The CDR3 is made up of 14 amino acids. In nucleotides, the CDR3 is TGCAGTGCTAGTTTTGGGAGTCTATCAGATACGCAGTATTTT. This encodes CSASFGSLSDTQYF.

This clone was seen only once. V and J are TRBV11-3 and TRBJ1-1; the D is unclear. This CDR3 contains 12 residues. Trimming removed 5 bases at V and 4 bases at J, with 8 bases between. CDR1 SGHNT and CDR2 YENEEA come from the germline V gene. The DNA of the CDR3 is TGTGCCAGCAGCGCCTTGAGCACTGAAGCTTTCTTT. The encoded protein is CASSALSTEAFF.

V gene TRBV27 combines with J gene TRBJ1-5; D perhaps matches TRBD1 (5 bases). Germline CDR1 MNHEY, CDR2 SMNVEV (reference sequence). The CDR3 runs to 10 residues. V lost 8 bases and J lost 9, with 8 bases in between. Here the CDR3 reads CASVGGPQHF. The CDR3, as DNA: TGTGCCAGCGTGGGGGGGCCCCAGCATTTT.

The genes are TRBV7-2 and TRBJ1-5; D ambiguous. The CDR3 sequence is 14 residues long. Germline V CDR1 and CDR2: SGHTA, FQGNSA. Trimming took 1 base from V and 7 from J, leaving 11 bases between them. CDR3 sequence (DNA): TGTGCCAGCAGCTTAGTCGGAGGGCACCAGCCCCAGCATTTT. Its protein is CASSLVGGHQPQHF.

CDR3 residues: CASRKTGIYEQYF. In nucleotides, the CDR3 is TGTGCCAGCAGGAAGACAGGGATCTACGAGCAGTACTTC. The chain joins TRBV28 to TRBJ2-7, with TRBD1 identical over 7 bases. V dropped 6 bases and J dropped 3; count of bases not matched to a gene: 5. The CDR3 consists of 13 residues. Germline V lookup: CDR1 MDHEN, CDR2 SYDVKM.